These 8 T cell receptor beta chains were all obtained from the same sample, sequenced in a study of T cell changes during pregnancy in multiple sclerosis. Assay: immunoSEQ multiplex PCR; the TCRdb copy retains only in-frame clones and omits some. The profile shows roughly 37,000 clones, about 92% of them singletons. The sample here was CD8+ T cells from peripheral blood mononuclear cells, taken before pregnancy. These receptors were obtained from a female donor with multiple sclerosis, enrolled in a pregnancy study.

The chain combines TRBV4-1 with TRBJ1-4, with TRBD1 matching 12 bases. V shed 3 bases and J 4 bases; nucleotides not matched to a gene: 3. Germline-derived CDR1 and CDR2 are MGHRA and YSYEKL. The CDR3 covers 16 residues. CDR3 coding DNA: TGCGCCAGCAGCCAGGGACAGGGGGCGAGTAATGAAAAACTGTTTTTT. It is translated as CASSQGQGASNEKLFF.

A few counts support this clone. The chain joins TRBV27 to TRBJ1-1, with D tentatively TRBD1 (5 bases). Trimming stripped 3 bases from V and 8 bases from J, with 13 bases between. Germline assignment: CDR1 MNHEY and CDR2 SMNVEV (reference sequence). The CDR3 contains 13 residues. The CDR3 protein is CASSFTGVNEAFF. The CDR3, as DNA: TGTGCCAGCAGTTTTACAGGAGTGAACGAAGCTTTCTTT.

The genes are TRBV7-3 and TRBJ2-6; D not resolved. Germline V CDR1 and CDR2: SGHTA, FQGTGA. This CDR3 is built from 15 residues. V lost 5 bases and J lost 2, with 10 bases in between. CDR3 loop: CASSRSDPGANVLTF. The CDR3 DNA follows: TGTGCCAGCAGCCGTAGTGATCCTGGGGCCAACGTCCTGACTTTC.

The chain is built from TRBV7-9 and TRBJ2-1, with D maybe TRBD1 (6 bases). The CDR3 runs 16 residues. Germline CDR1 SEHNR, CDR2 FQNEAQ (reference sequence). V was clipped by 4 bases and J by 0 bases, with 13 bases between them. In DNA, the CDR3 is TGTGCCAGCAGCTGGAAGGGACAAAGCTCCTACAATGAGCAGTTCTTC. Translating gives CASSWKGQSSYNEQFF.

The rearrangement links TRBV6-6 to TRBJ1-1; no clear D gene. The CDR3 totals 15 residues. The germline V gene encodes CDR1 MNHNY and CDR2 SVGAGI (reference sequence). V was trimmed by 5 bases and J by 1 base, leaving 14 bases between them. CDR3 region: CASSIIGRANTEAFF. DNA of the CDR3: TGTGCCAGCAGTATTATCGGGAGGGCGAACACTGAAGCTTTCTTT.

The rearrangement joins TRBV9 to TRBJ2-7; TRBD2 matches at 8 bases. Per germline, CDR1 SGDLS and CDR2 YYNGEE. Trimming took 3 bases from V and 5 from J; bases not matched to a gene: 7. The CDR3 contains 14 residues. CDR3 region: CASSASGSRDEQYF. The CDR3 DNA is TGTGCCAGCAGCGCAAGCGGGAGTCGCGACGAGCAGTACTTC.

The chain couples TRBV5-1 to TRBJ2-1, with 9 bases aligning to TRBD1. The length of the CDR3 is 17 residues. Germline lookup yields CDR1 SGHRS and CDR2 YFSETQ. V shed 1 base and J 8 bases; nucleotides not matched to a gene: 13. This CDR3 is CASSLRPRDRDNHEQFF. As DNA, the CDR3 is TGCGCCAGCAGCTTGAGGCCCCGGGACAGGGACAATCATGAGCAGTTCTTC.

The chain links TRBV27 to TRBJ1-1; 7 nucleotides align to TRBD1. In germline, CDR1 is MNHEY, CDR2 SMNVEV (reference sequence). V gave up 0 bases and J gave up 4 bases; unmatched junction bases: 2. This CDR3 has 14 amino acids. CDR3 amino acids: CASSLSQGSTEAFF. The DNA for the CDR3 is TGTGCCAGCAGTTTATCACAGGGGAGCACTGAAGCTTTCTTT.